Listed below are T cell receptor beta chains from one sample, sequenced in a study of blood T cells in healthy people across ages. TCRdb passed the 5' RACE reads through MiXCR, listing each CDR3 protein once. The data show fewer than 900,000 distinct CDR3 sequences, with roughly 43% seen just once and roughly 19% held by the top ten. Sequencing was performed on blood. These receptor sequences come from a woman in her sixties in good health. CDR3s include the opening cysteine and the closing phenylalanine or tryptophan. A D gene is named only where the DNA matches it firmly. Some rows have no size entry. The others give once, few or many, or a class for an expanded clone.

j_call clone_size v_call d_call cdr3_nt cdr3_aa
TRBJ2-4 once TRBV3-1 . TGTGCCAGCAGCCAAGTAGGGGGGCCCCAAGGAGAGCAGTACTTC CASSQVGGPQGEQYF
TRBJ2-5 . TRBV7-2 . TGTGCCAGCAGCTTGGCCCTAGACCAGTACAATGAGCAGTACTTC CASSLALDQYNEQYF
TRBJ2-7 many TRBV5-6 TRBD1 TGTGCCAGCAGCTTCGGACAGGGGGTTCAGCAGTACTTC CASSFGQGVQQYF
TRBJ2-7 few TRBV2 . TGTGCCAGCAGTGAAGCACCGGACAATGAGCAGTACTTC CASSEAPDNEQYF
TRBJ2-7 . TRBV12-3/TRBV12-4 . TGTGCCAGCAGTTTAGTTGGCGGCTCCTACAATGAGCAGTACTTC CASSLVGGSYNEQYF
TRBJ1-2 . TRBV20-1 . TGCAGTGCTACCTCCCGGAACGTCCCTGGCTACACCTTC CSATSRNVPGYTF
TRBJ2-7 few TRBV30 . TGTGCCTGGAGTGACGGGGCAGTGCGTCCCAAGCAGTACTTC CAWSDGAVRPKQYF
TRBJ1-2 . TRBV27 . TGTGCCAGCAGTACAATCAGGGGTCAAAGGGATGGCTACACCTTC CASSTIRGQRDGYTF
TRBJ2-7 few TRBV28 . TGTGCCAGCAGTCACCCCGGGGGAAGCTCCTACGAGCAGTACTTC CASSHPGGSSYEQYF
TRBJ1-2 . TRBV12-3/TRBV12-4 . TGTGCCAGCAGCCCGGCCGGCTATGGCTACACCTTC CASSPAGYGYTF
TRBJ2-2 . TRBV29-1 TRBD1 TGCAGCGTTGCCCGACAGGGGTCGAACACCGGGGAGCTGTTTTTT CSVARQGSNTGELFF
TRBJ2-7 many TRBV12-3/TRBV12-4 TRBD1 TGTGCCAGCAGTCCATGGACAGGGGAATACGAGCAGTACTTC CASSPWTGEYEQYF
TRBJ1-2 few TRBV6-5 TRBD1 TGTGCCAGCAGTAGACAGGGGGCGGACTATGGCTACACCTTC CASSRQGADYGYTF
TRBJ2-1 . TRBV15 . TGTGCCACCAGCAGAGATCGAGGTTCCTACAATGAGCAGTTCTTC CATSRDRGSYNEQFF
TRBJ2-1 . TRBV5-5 TRBD2 TGTGCCAGCAGCTTGGGGAGCGGGAGTGGGCCTGAGCAGTTCTTC CASSLGSGSGPEQFF
TRBJ2-5 . TRBV3-1 TRBD2 TGTGCCAGCAGCCAGCTCCCAGCGGGAGGAAGGGAGACCCAGTACTTC CASSQLPAGGRETQYF
TRBJ1-4 . TRBV7-2 . TGTGCCAGCAGCTTAGCCCAGTTAGGAGAAAAACTGTTTTTT CASSLAQLGEKLFF
TRBJ2-1 many TRBV5-1 TRBD1 TGCGCCAGCAGCCCGGACAGGGACAATGAGCAGTTCTTC CASSPDRDNEQFF
TRBJ2-1 . TRBV20-1 TRBD2 TGCAGTGCTAGAGGCGCGCCGGGACTAGCGGGAGAGGGAGTCGAGTTCTTC CSARGAPGLAGEGVEFF
TRBJ2-1 few TRBV18 . TGTGCCAGCTCACCACCTGCAGGGGCCAATGAGCAGTTCTTC CASSPPAGANEQFF
TRBJ2-5 . TRBV9 . TGTGCCAGCAGCGGAGGTCAGGACGGGAACAATGAGCAGTACTTC CASSGGQDGNNEQYF
TRBJ2-4 few TRBV7-8 TRBD1 TGTGCCAGCAGCTTAGCAGGGGACAGACAGTCGCGGCAGTACTTC CASSLAGDRQSRQYF
TRBJ2-7 . TRBV7-9 . TGTGCCAGCAGCTTCGTCACCGCAGTCCCCGAGCAGTACTTC CASSFVTAVPEQYF
TRBJ2-5 many TRBV6-1 . TGTGCCAGCCGGATCCGTGGAGGCCAAGAGACCCAGTACTTC CASRIRGGQETQYF